A selection of T cell receptor beta chains follows, all from one sample in a study of CD8 T cells in Susac syndrome. Each CDR3 protein is one row after TCRdb ran MiXCR on the immunoSEQ multiplex PCR reads. This table has 50,000 to 55,000 distinct CDR3 sequences, 95% appearing once. Sequenced material: CD8+ T cells from PBMCs. These receptors were taken from a human donor with Susac syndrome. Both conserved end residues are part of each CDR3. D genes are given only for firm matches. Where a row states a size, it is once, few, many or the class of an expanded clone; other rows omit it.

clone size	D gene	V gene	J gene	CDR3 protein	CDR3 DNA
-	TRBD1	TRBV12-3/TRBV12-4	TRBJ1-5	CASSSTGADQPQHF	TGTGCCAGCAGCTCGACAGGGGCGGATCAGCCCCAGCATTTT
-	TRBD1	TRBV15	TRBJ1-2	CATSSKPGQGLGYTF	TGTGCCACCAGCAGCAAACCGGGACAGGGGTTAGGCTACACCTTC
-	TRBD1	TRBV11-2	TRBJ2-2	CASSAPGQGVNTGELFF	TGTGCCAGCAGCGCCCCGGGACAGGGGGTGAACACCGGGGAGCTGTTTTTT
few	TRBD1	TRBV29-1	TRBJ2-5	CSALGTEQETQYF	TGCAGCGCTCTCGGGACAGAGCAAGAGACCCAGTACTTC
-	-	TRBV9	TRBJ2-5	CASSPRLLRETQYF	TGTGCCAGCAGCCCCCGGTTGCTCCGGGAGACCCAGTACTTC
-	-	TRBV20-1	TRBJ1-5	CSARELGISNQPQHF	TGCAGTGCTAGAGAGTTGGGGATTAGCAATCAGCCCCAGCATTTT
-	TRBD2	TRBV5-6	TRBJ2-2	CASSTSLVSGGANTGELFF	TGTGCCAGCAGCACCTCCCTAGTAAGCGGGGGGGCGAACACCGGGGAGCTGTTTTTT
-	-	TRBV25-1	TRBJ1-6	CASSSTGRDSPLHF	TGTGCCAGCAGTTCGACAGGACGGGACTCACCCCTCCACTTT
-	TRBD2	TRBV28	TRBJ2-5	CASSFLAGGQETQYF	TGTGCCAGCAGTTTCCTGGCGGGGGGGCAAGAGACCCAGTACTTC
-	-	TRBV5-4	TRBJ2-4	CASSFVPGTLAKNIQYF	TGTGCCAGCAGCTTTGTTCCTGGAACCCTAGCCAAAAACATTCAGTACTTC
-	-	TRBV4-1	TRBJ1-4	CASSHRNLGVATNEKLFF	TGCGCCAGCAGCCACCGAAATTTGGGGGTCGCAACTAATGAAAAACTGTTTTTT
-	TRBD1	TRBV3-1	TRBJ2-6	CASSQGTGVANVLTF	TGTGCCAGCAGCCAGGGGACAGGGGTAGCCAACGTCCTGACTTTC
-	-	TRBV12-3/TRBV12-4	TRBJ2-1	CASSLTGQWNEQFF	TGTGCCAGCAGTTTGACAGGTCAATGGAATGAGCAGTTCTTC
-	-	TRBV7-9	TRBJ1-2	CASSSPGGAYGYTF	TGTGCCAGCAGCTCTCCAGGCGGCGCATATGGCTACACCTTC
-	TRBD1	TRBV6-1	TRBJ2-1	CASSYRLTGGDEQFF	TGTGCCAGCAGTTACCGCCTGACAGGGGGCGATGAGCAGTTCTTC
-	TRBD1	TRBV5-1	TRBJ2-7	CASLGSSGTGIYEQYF	TGCGCCAGCTTGGGCTCCTCCGGGACAGGGATCTACGAGCAGTACTTC
-	TRBD1	TRBV6-4	TRBJ1-2	CASSEGGQALGYTF	TGTGCCAGCAGTGAGGGCGGACAGGCCTTGGGCTACACCTTC
-	TRBD1	TRBV15	TRBJ1-4	CATTPGTGREKLFF	TGTGCCACCACCCCCGGGACAGGGAGGGAAAAACTGTTTTTT
-	-	TRBV30	TRBJ1-2	CAWSALNGGANYGYTF	TGTGCCTGGAGTGCTCTAAATGGGGGGGCAAACTATGGCTACACCTTC
-	-	TRBV20-1	TRBJ2-5	CSAPQGRAQETQYF	TGCAGTGCTCCTCAGGGTAGGGCACAAGAGACCCAGTACTTC
-	-	TRBV5-1	TRBJ1-3	CASSLDAGDTIYF	TGCGCCAGCAGCTTGGACGCAGGAGACACCATATATTTT
-	-	TRBV25-1	TRBJ1-4	CASSETGFATEKLFF	TGTGCCAGCAGTGAAACAGGGTTTGCTACCGAAAAACTGTTTTTT
-	-	TRBV9	TRBJ2-1	CASSVEGLASYNEQFF	TGTGCCAGCAGCGTAGAGGGGCTAGCGTCCTACAATGAGCAGTTCTTC
-	TRBD2	TRBV6-2/TRBV6-3	TRBJ2-7	CASSFLAVEDEQYF	TGTGCCAGCAGTTTCCTAGCGGTTGAGGACGAGCAGTACTTC
-	-	TRBV15	TRBJ2-2	CATSSGGTLNTGELFF	TGTGCCACCAGCTCAGGGGGGACACTGAACACCGGGGAGCTGTTTTTT
-	-	TRBV4-2	TRBJ1-5	CASSQEAMMDQPQHF	TGTGCCAGCAGCCAAGAAGCGATGATGGATCAGCCCCAGCATTTT
-	-	TRBV4-3	TRBJ2-2	CASTPTRVTGELFF	TGCGCCAGCACGCCGACAAGGGTAACCGGGGAGCTGTTTTTT
-	-	TRBV7-2	TRBJ2-5	CASRRIRQPAQETQYF	TGTGCCAGCAGACGCATCCGACAGCCCGCCCAAGAGACCCAGTACTTC
-	TRBD2	TRBV6-5	TRBJ2-7	CASSPTGGGYEQYF	TGTGCCAGCAGTCCCACGGGGGGAGGCTACGAGCAGTACTTC
-	-	TRBV14	TRBJ2-3	CASSLGVAPSTDTQYF	TGTGCCAGCAGCCTGGGGGTAGCCCCTAGCACAGATACGCAGTATTTT
-	-	TRBV28	TRBJ1-1	CASSPLRDSGTEAFF	TGTGCCAGCAGCCCCCTGAGGGATTCAGGCACTGAAGCTTTCTTT
few	-	TRBV7-9	TRBJ2-5	CASSLEARQETQYF	TGTGCCAGCAGCTTAGAAGCCAGGCAAGAGACCCAGTACTTC
-	TRBD2	TRBV2	TRBJ2-7	CASSEPSGGLYEQYF	TGTGCCAGCAGTGAACCTAGCGGGGGGCTCTACGAGCAGTACTTC
-	-	TRBV5-5	TRBJ1-2	CASSFSETNYGYTF	TGTGCCAGCAGCTTCAGCGAAACTAACTATGGCTACACCTTC
-	-	TRBV19	TRBJ2-1	CASGEYNEQFF	TGTGCCAGTGGGGAATACAATGAGCAGTTCTTC
-	TRBD1	TRBV28	TRBJ2-3	CASSQGASGTDTQYF	TGTGCCAGCAGCCAGGGGGCGAGTGGCACAGATACGCAGTATTTT
-	-	TRBV30	TRBJ2-7	CAWDRKSYEQYF	TGTGCCTGGGACAGGAAATCCTACGAGCAGTACTTC
-	-	TRBV18	TRBJ1-5	CASSASDRLNQPQHF	TGTGCCAGCTCAGCATCCGACAGGCTGAATCAGCCCCAGCATTTT
once	TRBD1	TRBV19	TRBJ2-7	CASSMGTGTYEQYF	TGTGCCAGTAGTATGGGGACAGGAACCTACGAGCAGTACTTC
-	-	TRBV5-6	TRBJ1-2	CASSPRDGYGYTF	TGTGCCAGCAGCCCTCGGGATGGCTATGGCTACACCTTC
-	-	TRBV15	TRBJ2-1	CATSSGTPLYNEQFF	TGTGCCACCAGCTCCGGGACCCCCTTATACAATGAGCAGTTCTTC
-	-	TRBV6-2/TRBV6-3	TRBJ2-3	CASSYSDRPSTDTQYF	TGTGCCAGCAGTTACTCGGACAGACCAAGCACAGATACGCAGTATTTT
-	TRBD1	TRBV27	TRBJ1-2	CASSFSTGSNYGYTF	TGTGCCAGCAGTTTTTCGACAGGGAGCAACTATGGCTACACCTTC
-	-	TRBV3-1	TRBJ2-3	CASSQETDTQYF	TGTGCCAGCAGCCAAGAGACAGATACGCAGTATTTT
-	-	TRBV7-9	TRBJ2-7	CASSLEQVSSYEQYF	TGTGCCAGCAGCTTAGAGCAGGTGAGCTCCTACGAGCAGTACTTC
-	-	TRBV11-2	TRBJ1-5	CASSLGEGENQPQHF	TGTGCCAGCAGCTTAGGGGAGGGGGAAAATCAGCCCCAGCATTTT
-	TRBD1	TRBV4-1	TRBJ1-5	CASSPYRGEGQPQHF	TGCGCCAGCAGCCCGTACAGGGGTGAAGGTCAGCCCCAGCATTTT
-	-	TRBV21-1	TRBJ2-1	CASNSSGYNEQFF	TGTGCCAGCAACAGCTCCGGCTACAATGAGCAGTTCTTC
-	-	TRBV9	TRBJ1-4	CASSVAPDGQFEKLFF	TGTGCCAGCAGCGTAGCACCGGACGGCCAATTTGAAAAACTGTTTTTT
-	-	TRBV6-6	TRBJ2-4	CASLTPGLVGKNIQYF	TGTGCCAGCCTTACCCCAGGTTTAGTGGGCAAAAACATTCAGTACTTC
-	-	TRBV9	TRBJ2-1	CASSARNNEQFF	TGTGCCAGCAGCGCTAGAAACAATGAGCAGTTCTTC
-	-	TRBV7-9	TRBJ1-2	CASSLEGLGERNGYTF	TGTGCCAGCAGCTTAGAGGGTCTCGGAGAGAGGAATGGCTACACCTTC
-	-	TRBV4-1	TRBJ2-7	CASRTVDGTYEQYF	TGCGCCAGCAGAACAGTGGACGGTACCTACGAGCAGTACTTC